In this sample, the clone carrying this T cell receptor beta chain turned up a few times. Its antigen is undetermined. These data originate in a study of T cells after yellow fever vaccination. Whole-study results and caveats: Overlap between CD4 and CD8 compartments was detected for a small share of clonotypes.

Losses at the gene ends were 4 bases for V and 0 bases for J; bases not matched to a gene: 16. Germline assignment: CDR1 KGHSH and CDR2 LQKENI. The length of the CDR3 is 19 residues. TCRdb recomputed calls from the 5' RACE reads with MiXCR, one row per CDR3 protein. The table lists some 300,000 distinct CDR3 sequences, approximately 10% of them singletons, with around 3.4% in the top ten. This clonotype was sampled from a man aged 18 to 29 who received the YFV17D yellow fever vaccine. The sequenced sample was CD4+ T cells sorted from PBMCs, obtained 5 days after the yellow fever booster vaccination. The chain couples TRBV18 to TRBJ2-3, with 7 bases fitting TRBD1. The CDR3 nucleotides are TGTGCCAGCTCACGCTACCGGGACAGCTCGACTACTAGCACAGATACGCAGTATTTT. It specifies CASSRYRDSSTTSTDTQYF.